Listed here are 4 T cell receptor beta chains from one sample, sequenced in a study of CD8 T cells in Susac syndrome. RNA in amounts of roughly 0.5 to 1 ug was reverse transcribed with random hexamers. MiXCR was run by TCRdb on the immunoSEQ multiplex PCR reads, yielding one entry per CDR3 protein. The table lists approximately 160,000 distinct CDR3 sequences, 94% of them singletons. Sequencing input: CD4+ T cells from PBMCs. All receptors derive from a human donor with multiple sclerosis.

V is TRBV29-1 and J is TRBJ2-2; TRBD1 agrees at 7 bases. The CDR3 covers 16 residues. Per germline, CDR1 SQVTM and CDR2 ANQGSEA. With 3 bases clipped from V and 1 base from J, the junction kept 8 bases outside the gene matches. The CDR3 is CSVDGGTGVNTGELFF. The CDR3 bases are TGCAGCGTTGATGGGGGTACAGGGGTGAACACCGGGGAGCTGTTTTTT.

This chain links TRBV19 with TRBJ1-5; TRBD1 is a possible D gene (6 bases). Trimming shortened V by 5 bases and J by 7 bases, and 18 bases separated the two germline ends. This CDR3 contains 15 residues. In germline, CDR1 is LNHDA, CDR2 SQIVND (reference sequence). CDR3 nucleotide sequence: TGTGCCAGTAGTCCCGGGACGGTCGGACAGCAGCCCCAGCATTTT. Its protein product is CASSPGTVGQQPQHF.

This chain joins TRBV5-1 and TRBJ1-4, with TRBD1 identical over 7 bases. This CDR3 contains 15 residues. V was clipped by 4 bases and J by 5 bases; unmatched bases: 8. Germline CDR1 is SGHRS and CDR2 is YFSETQ. CDR3 protein: CASSLQGQPNEKLFF. CDR3 in DNA: TGCGCCAGCAGCCTACAGGGACAGCCAAATGAAAAACTGTTTTTT.

This clonotype appeared a few times. The chain recombines TRBV3-1 with TRBJ1-2; D remains ambiguous. CDR1 LGHDT and CDR2 YNNKEL come from the germline V gene (reference sequence). This CDR3 has 16 amino acids. Trimming took off 3 bases at V and 6 bases at J, with 20 bases between the two ends. In DNA form, the CDR3 reads TGTGCCAGCAGCCACTTAGATCTTGGGAGCGGCGATGGCTACACCTTC. It specifies CASSHLDLGSGDGYTF.